This T cell receptor beta chain was sequenced during a study of OX40 agonist ivuxolimab in advanced cancers. About the full investigation: The costimulatory receptor OX40 (CD134) was targeted by ivuxolimab, a fully human IgG2 agonistic monoclonal antibody. Intravenous ivuxolimab was administered to patients every 2 weeks at six dose levels: 0.01, 0.1, 0.3, 1.5, 3 and 10 mg/kg. Of the 50 or so patients in dose escalation, about 20 had hepatocellular carcinoma, about 15 had melanoma, 9 had renal cell carcinoma and 9 had head and neck cancer. The dose-escalation cohort was about 83% male with a mean age of about 60 years, ranging from about 23 to 85. Prior anti-PD-1, anti-PD-L1 or anti-CTLA-4 therapy was permitted, and checkpoint inhibitors had been received by around 40% of dose-escalation patients. Three dose-escalation patients achieved partial responses, one with hepatocellular carcinoma and two with cutaneous melanoma. Peripheral TCRbeta sequencing was intended to test whether TCR sequence diversity was altered and clonal T-cell expansion was caused by ivuxolimab. The paper reports the monotherapy dose-escalation portion (N of about 51 patients) of the phase I ivuxolimab trial. Beyond this particular receptor, the publication reports: After ivuxolimab, more expanded clones were found on average in CD8+ T cells than in CD4+ T cells. Low levels of normalized T-cell clonal expansion were also seen in some patients who did not respond. Clonal expansion of both CD4+ and CD8+ blood T cells was observed from baseline to week 6 at doses 0.1 to 3.0 mg/kg. Which antigens the clonally expanded peripheral T cells were specific for was not determined. In partial responders in the 0.1-3.0 mg/kg groups, normalized peripheral clonal expansion was found to be among the lowest, especially among CD8+ T cells.

Details on this clone: The target of this receptor is not known. No per-base quality is available; no much larger clone lies one base away.

Patients with a history of autoimmune disease or receiving systemic immunosuppression were excluded from the trial. Peripheral blood for TCR sequencing was drawn from every dose cohort at baseline, at cycle 4 day 1 and at cycle 7 day 1. The samples were drawn from a first-in-human, open-label, multicenter phase I dose-escalation trial of ivuxolimab. Adults with locally advanced or metastatic melanoma, renal cell carcinoma, hepatocellular carcinoma or head and neck squamous cell carcinoma were enrolled in the trial. Before TCR sequencing, CD4+ and CD8+ T cells were separately sorted from peripheral blood. To sequence the TCRbeta CDR3 region, genomic DNA was isolated from the sorted cells. The immunoSEQ Assay was used to sequence the TCRbeta CDR3 regions. This is the immuneACCESS table as TCRdb keeps it, with only in-frame sequences that have V and J called. A part of the clones is gone; compared with another copy, unresolved V genes explain less than half, and the rest is unexplained. The sample table contains approximately 99,000 clones; only one count was recorded for approximately 94% of them. The leading ten clones occupy approximately 0.2% of the sample.

Here the sequenced sample was CD4+ or CD8+ T cells sorted from blood, taken in a trial of the OX40 agonist ivuxolimab. The clonotype originates from an adult with an advanced solid tumor such as melanoma, head and neck, liver or kidney cancer.

The CDR3 reads CASSGRTANSPLHF. The DNA reads TGTGCCAGCAGCGGACGGACGGCAAATTCACCCCTCCACTTT. Recombination joined TRBV9 with TRBJ1-6, with no D gene named confidently. Trimming costs V 3 bases and J 7 bases, and their ends lie 11 bases apart. From the germline V gene, CDR1 is SGDLS and CDR2 is YYNGEE. The CDR3 runs 14 residues from the cysteine to the phenylalanine. Only the CDR3 region is kept as DNA, spanning 42 bases read in frame from base 1.